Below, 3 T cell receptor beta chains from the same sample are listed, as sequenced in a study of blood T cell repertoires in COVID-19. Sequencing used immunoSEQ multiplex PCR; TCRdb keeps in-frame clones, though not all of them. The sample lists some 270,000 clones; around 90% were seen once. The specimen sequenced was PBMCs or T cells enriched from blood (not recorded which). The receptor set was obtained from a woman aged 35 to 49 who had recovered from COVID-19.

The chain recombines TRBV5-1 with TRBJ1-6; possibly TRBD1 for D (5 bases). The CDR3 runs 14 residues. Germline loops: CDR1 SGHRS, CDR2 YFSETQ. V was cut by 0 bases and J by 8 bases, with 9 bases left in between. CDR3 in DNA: TGCGCCAGCAGCTTGGGCCAGGGCGATTCACCCCTCCACTTT. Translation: CASSLGQGDSPLHF.

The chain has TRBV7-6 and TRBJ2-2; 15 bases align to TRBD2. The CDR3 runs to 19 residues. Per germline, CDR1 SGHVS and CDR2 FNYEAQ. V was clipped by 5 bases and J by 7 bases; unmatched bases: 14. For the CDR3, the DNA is TGTGCCAGCAGCCAAAACCCGGGACTAGCGGGGGGTATGAGCGGGGAGCTGTTTTTT. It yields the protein CASSQNPGLAGGMSGELFF.

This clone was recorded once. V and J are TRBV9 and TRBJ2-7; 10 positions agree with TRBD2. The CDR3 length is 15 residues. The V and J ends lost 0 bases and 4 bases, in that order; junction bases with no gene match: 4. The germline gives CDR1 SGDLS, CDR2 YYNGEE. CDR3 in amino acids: CASSVGASGSYEQYF. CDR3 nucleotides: TGTGCCAGCAGCGTAGGGGCTAGCGGGAGTTACGAGCAGTACTTC.